This T cell receptor beta chain originates from a study of shared clonotypes between healthy human individuals. The CDR3 runs to 14 residues. Trimming left V 3 bases short and J 3 bases short, with 10 bases between. In germline, CDR1 is MDHEN, CDR2 SYDVKM. Data came from immunoSEQ multiplex PCR; TCRdb stores just in-frame clones and leaves some out. The top ten hold roughly 0.13% of the sample, which has just over 2,000,000 clones, 85% to 95% seen once. The TCR comes from a man younger than 35 in good health. The rearrangement links TRBV28 to TRBJ2-3; D ambiguous. The sample taken for sequencing was naive CD4+ T cells sorted from blood. Subset meaning: CD45RA+ positively selected. CDR3 in DNA: TGTGCCAGCAGTTTCGAAGGCAAGACAGATACGCAGTATTTT. This translates into CASSFEGKTDTQYF.